This T cell receptor beta chain was identified during a study of blood T cell repertoires in COVID-19. Looking at the study overall: The United States, Italy and Spain were the sources of the acute and convalescent COVID-19 samples. The analysed material was cDNA or gDNA that came from T cells, B-cell-depleted T cells, or PBMCs.

This CDR3 is 12 amino acids long. V lost 5 bases and J 7 bases, leaving 11 bases between the germline ends. CDR1 and CDR2 (germline): MDHEN, SYDVKM. Method: immunoSEQ multiplex PCR; TCRdb's copy keeps in-frame clones and lacks some. The repertoire holds about 180,000 clones, with around 88% as singletons. This chain links TRBV28 with TRBJ1-2; perhaps TRBD1 as D (5 bases). The clonotype originates from a woman under 40 who had recovered from COVID-19. The sequenced material came from PBMCs or T cells enriched from blood (not recorded which). CDR3 sequence: CASSPGNSGYTF. The CDR3 DNA sequence: TGTGCCAGCAGTCCAGGGAATTCTGGCTACACCTTC.